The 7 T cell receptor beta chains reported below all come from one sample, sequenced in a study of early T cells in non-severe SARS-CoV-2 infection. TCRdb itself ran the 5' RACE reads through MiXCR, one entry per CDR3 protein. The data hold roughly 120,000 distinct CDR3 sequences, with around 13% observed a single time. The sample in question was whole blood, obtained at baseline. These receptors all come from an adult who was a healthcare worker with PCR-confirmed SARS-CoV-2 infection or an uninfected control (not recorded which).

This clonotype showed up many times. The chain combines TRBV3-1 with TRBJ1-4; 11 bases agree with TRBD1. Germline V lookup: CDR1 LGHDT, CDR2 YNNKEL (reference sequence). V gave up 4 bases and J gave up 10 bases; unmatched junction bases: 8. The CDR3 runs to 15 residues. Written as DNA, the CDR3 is TGTGCCAGCAGCCGGGTGGGACAGGGGGGCGGAAAACTGTTTTTT. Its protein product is CASSRVGQGGGKLFF.

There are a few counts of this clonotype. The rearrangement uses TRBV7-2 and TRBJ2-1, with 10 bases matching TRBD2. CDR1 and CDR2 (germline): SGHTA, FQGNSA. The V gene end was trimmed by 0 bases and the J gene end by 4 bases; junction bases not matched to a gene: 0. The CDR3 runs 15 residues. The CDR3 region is CASSLASGGYNEQFF. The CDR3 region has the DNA TGTGCCAGCAGCTTAGCTAGCGGGGGGTACAATGAGCAGTTCTTC.

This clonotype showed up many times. The CDR3 loop is CASSPTTPLNYGYTF. As DNA, the CDR3 is TGCGCCAGCAGCCCAACGACACCTTTAAACTATGGCTACACCTTC. V is TRBV5-1 and J is TRBJ1-2; D is uncertain. The V end lost 4 bases, the J end lost 2 bases, and 15 bases lay between the germline ends. CDR3 size: 15 residues. The V gene's germline CDR1 is SGHRS and CDR2 YFSETQ.

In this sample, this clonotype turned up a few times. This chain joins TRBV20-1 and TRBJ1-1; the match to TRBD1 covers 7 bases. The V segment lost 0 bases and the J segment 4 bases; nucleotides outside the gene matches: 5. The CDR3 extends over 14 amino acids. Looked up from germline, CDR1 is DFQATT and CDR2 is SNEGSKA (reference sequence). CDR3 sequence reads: CSAREAGGVTEAFF. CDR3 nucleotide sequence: TGCAGTGCTAGAGAGGCAGGGGGAGTCACTGAAGCTTTCTTT.

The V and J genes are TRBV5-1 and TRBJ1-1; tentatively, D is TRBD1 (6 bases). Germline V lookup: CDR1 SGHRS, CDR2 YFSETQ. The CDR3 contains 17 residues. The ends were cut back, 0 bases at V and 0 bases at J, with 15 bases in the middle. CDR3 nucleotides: TGCGCCAGCAGCTTGGCAGTATTGGACAGTATGAACACTGAAGCTTTCTTT. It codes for CASSLAVLDSMNTEAFF.

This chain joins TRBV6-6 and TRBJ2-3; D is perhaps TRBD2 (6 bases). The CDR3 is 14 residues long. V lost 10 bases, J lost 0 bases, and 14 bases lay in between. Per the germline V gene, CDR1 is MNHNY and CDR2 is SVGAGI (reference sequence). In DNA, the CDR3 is TGTGCCACCCGGGGGACCCCTAGCACAGATACGCAGTATTTT. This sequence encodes CATRGTPSTDTQYF.

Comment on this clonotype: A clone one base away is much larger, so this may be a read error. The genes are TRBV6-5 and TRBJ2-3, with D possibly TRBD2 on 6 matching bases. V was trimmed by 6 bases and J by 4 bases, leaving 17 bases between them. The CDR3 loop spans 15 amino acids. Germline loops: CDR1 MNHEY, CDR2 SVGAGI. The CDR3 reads CASRRRGSASDTQYF. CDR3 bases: TGTGCCAGCAGAAGGCGGGGTAGCGCCTCAGATACGCAGTATTTT.